The present T cell receptor beta chain was sequenced within a study of OX40 agonist ivuxolimab in advanced cancers. Looking at the study overall: Ivuxolimab is an agonistic anti-OX40 (CD134) antibody, and patients were treated with it.

The assay was immunoSEQ multiplex PCR, and TCRdb's table has in-frame clones only and misses some. The sample shows around 80,000 clones, over 80% of them seen only once. Sampling times: baseline, cycle 4 day 1, cycle 7 day 1. Germline V lookup: CDR1 PRHDT, CDR2 FYEKMQ (reference sequence). Losses at the gene ends were 5 bases for V and 8 bases for J; bases not matched to a gene: 11. The CDR3 is made up of 16 amino acids. This clonotype was sampled from an adult with an advanced solid tumor such as melanoma, head and neck, liver or kidney cancer. The chain combines TRBV13 with TRBJ2-1, with 11 nucleotides matching TRBD2. Sequences were derived from CD4+ or CD8+ T cells sorted from blood, sampled in a trial of the OX40 agonist ivuxolimab. Here the CDR3 DNA reads TGTGCCAGCAGCACCTTAGCGGGGGGGCCGTTCTATGAGCAGTTCTTC. Protein sequence: CASSTLAGGPFYEQFF.